There are many counts of the clone carrying this T cell receptor (beta chain). Its antigen is as yet unknown. Germline trimming cut 7 bases from V and 5 bases from J; bases unmatched to any gene: 6. CDR1 and CDR2 (germline): MNHEY, SVGEGT. The CDR3 has 14 residues. Using its own MiXCR run on the reads, TCRdb lists one record per CDR3 protein. Of 650,000 to 900,000 distinct CDR3 sequences in the sample, 25% to 35% were seen once. This sample is part of a study of T cell repertoires in cytomegalovirus infection. Study-level results: Summed public TCR beta family frequency identified CMV carriers bearing the relevant HLA.

The specimen was cultured CD8+ T cells from PBMCs, collected from culture after CMV antigen stimulation. The rearrangement uses TRBV6-2 or TRBV6-3 and TRBJ2-1, with 9 bases aligning to TRBD2. This TCR derives from a human donor in good health (CMV status not recorded). Some clones in this sample may be carry-over from other donors' samples. Written as DNA, the CDR3 is TGTGCCAGCACCACACTAGCGGGTAACAATGAGCAGTTCTTC. Its translation: CASTTLAGNNEQFF.